This T cell receptor (beta chain) was retrieved from a study of shared clonotypes between healthy human individuals. Clones were sequenced by immunoSEQ multiplex PCR, and TCRdb holds only the in-frame ones, with some missing. The repertoire includes roughly 2 million clones, more than 90% of them detected once, and roughly 0.13% sits in the top ten. The CDR3 runs to 14 residues. From germline, CDR1 is SEHNR and CDR2 FQNEAQ (reference sequence). Trimming removed 2 bases at V and 5 bases at J, with 12 bases between. Specimen: naive CD4+ T cells sorted from blood. As for subset: CD45RA+ positively selected. The rearrangement uses TRBV7-9 and TRBJ2-5; no reliable D call. The clonotype originates from a young man in good health. As DNA, the CDR3 is TGTGCCAGCAGCTTATCCCCTACAAGGGAGACCCAGTACTTC. It translates to CASSLSPTRETQYF.